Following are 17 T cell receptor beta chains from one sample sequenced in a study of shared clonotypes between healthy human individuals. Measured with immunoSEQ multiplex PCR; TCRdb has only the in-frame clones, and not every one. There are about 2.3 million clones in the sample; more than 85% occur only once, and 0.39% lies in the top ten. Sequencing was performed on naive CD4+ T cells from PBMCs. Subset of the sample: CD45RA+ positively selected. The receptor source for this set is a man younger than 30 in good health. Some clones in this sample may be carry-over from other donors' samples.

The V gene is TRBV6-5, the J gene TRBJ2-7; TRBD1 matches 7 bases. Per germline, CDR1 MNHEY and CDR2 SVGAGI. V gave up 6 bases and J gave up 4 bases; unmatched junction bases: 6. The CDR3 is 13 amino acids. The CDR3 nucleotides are TGTGCCAGCAGCCGACAGGGATCTTACGAGCAGTACTTC. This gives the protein CASSRQGSYEQYF.

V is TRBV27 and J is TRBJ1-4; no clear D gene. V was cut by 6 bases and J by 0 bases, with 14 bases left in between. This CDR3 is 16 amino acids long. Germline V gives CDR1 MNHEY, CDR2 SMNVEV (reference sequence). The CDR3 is CASRAVNFATNEKLFF. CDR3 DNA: TGTGCCAGCAGAGCCGTAAACTTTGCAACTAATGAAAAACTGTTTTTT.

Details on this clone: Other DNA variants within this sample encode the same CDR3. CDR3 bases: TGTGCCACCAGCAGAGGCGGGACAGCAACCTACGAGCAGTACTTC. It is translated as CATSRGGTATYEQYF. The genes are TRBV15 and TRBJ2-7; tentative D call: TRBD1 (7 bases). V dropped 1 base and J dropped 2 bases, with 12 bases sitting between them. CDR3 size: 15 residues. The germline V gene encodes CDR1 LNHNV and CDR2 YYDKDF (reference sequence).

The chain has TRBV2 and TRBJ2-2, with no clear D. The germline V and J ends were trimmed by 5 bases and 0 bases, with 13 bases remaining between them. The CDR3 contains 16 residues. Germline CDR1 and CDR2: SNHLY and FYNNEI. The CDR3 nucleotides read TGTGCCAGCAGTCAATCGCAGTCCGCGAACACCGGGGAGCTGTTTTTT. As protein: CASSQSQSANTGELFF.

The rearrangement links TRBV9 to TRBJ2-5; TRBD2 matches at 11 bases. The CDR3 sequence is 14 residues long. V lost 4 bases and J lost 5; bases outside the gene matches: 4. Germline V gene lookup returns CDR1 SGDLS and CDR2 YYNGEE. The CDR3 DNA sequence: TGTGCCAGCAGCCTCTCTAGCGGGAGGGAGACCCAGTACTTC. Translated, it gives CASSLSSGRETQYF.

The DNA of the CDR3 is TGTGCCAGCAGCTTATCTAACAGGGGGCGTTTCACAGATACGCAGTATTTT. It is translated as CASSLSNRGRFTDTQYF. The chain carries TRBV5-4 and TRBJ2-3, with TRBD1 matching 9 bases. Germline values: CDR1 SGHNT, CDR2 YYREEE (reference sequence). This CDR3 comprises 17 residues. J lost 2 bases, V lost 2 bases, and 9 bases had no gene match. The full variable domain, rest sourced from reference TRBV5-4 and TRBJ2-3, is ETGVTQSPTHLIKTRGQQVTLRCSSQSGHNTVSWYQQALGQGPQFIFQYYREEENGRGNFPPRFSGLQFPNYSSELNVNALELDDSALYLCASSLSNRGRFTDTQYFGPGTRLTVL.

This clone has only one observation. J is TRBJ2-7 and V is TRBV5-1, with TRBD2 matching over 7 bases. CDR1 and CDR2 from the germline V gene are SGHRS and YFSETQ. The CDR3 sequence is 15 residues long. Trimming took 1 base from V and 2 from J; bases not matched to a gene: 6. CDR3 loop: CASSLFASGTYEQYF. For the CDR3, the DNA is TGCGCCAGCAGCTTGTTCGCTAGCGGCACCTACGAGCAGTACTTC. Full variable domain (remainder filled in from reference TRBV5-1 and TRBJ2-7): KAGVTQTPRYLIKTRGQQVTLSCSPISGHRSVSWYQQTPGQGLQFLFEYFSETQRNKGNFPGRFSGRQFSNSRSEMNVSTLELGDSALYLCASSLFASGTYEQYFGPGTRLTVT.

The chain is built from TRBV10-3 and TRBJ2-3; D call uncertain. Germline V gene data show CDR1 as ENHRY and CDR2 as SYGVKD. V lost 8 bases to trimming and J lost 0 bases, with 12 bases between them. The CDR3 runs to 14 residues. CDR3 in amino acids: CAIGLETSTDTQYF. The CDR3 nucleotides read TGTGCCATCGGATTGGAGACTAGCACAGATACGCAGTATTTT.

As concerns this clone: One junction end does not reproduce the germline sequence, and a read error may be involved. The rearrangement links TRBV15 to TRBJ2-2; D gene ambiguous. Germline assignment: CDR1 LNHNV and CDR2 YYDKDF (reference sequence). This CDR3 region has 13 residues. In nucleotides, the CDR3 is TGTGCCACCAGCGGAGACCTATCCGGGGAGCTGTTTTTT. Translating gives CATSGDLSGELFF.

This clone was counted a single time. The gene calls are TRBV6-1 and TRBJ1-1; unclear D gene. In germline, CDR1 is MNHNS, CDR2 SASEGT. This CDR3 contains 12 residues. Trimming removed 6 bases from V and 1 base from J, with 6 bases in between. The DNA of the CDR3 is TGTGCCAGCAGACGTACGAACACTGAAGCTTTCTTT. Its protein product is CASRRTNTEAFF.

This CDR3 reads CASSELGVGSYEQYF. DNA of the CDR3: TGTGCCAGCAGTGAGCTCGGGGTAGGGTCCTACGAGCAGTACTTC. This rearrangement joins TRBV6-1 to TRBJ2-7, with a weak D call TRBD2 (5 bases). Looked up from germline, CDR1 is MNHNS and CDR2 is SASEGT. CDR3 length: 15 residues. V was shortened by 3 bases and J by 1 base, with 13 bases between the two germline ends.

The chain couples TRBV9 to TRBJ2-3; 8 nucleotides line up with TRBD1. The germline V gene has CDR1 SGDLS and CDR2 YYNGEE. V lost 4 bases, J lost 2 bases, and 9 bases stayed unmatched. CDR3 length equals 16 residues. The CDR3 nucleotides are TGTGCCAGCAGCCCCTGGTTGGACAGGGTCACAGATACGCAGTATTTT. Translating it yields CASSPWLDRVTDTQYF.

In DNA, the CDR3 is TGTGCCAGCACACTCACAGGGTCCGGCTCCTACAATGAGCAGTTCTTC. Translation: CASTLTGSGSYNEQFF. This chain links TRBV5-6 with TRBJ2-1; a weak D match, TRBD1 (6 bases). This CDR3 is built from 16 residues. Per the germline V gene, CDR1 is SGHDT and CDR2 is YYEEEE. V was cut by 6 bases and J by 0 bases, with 16 bases left in between.

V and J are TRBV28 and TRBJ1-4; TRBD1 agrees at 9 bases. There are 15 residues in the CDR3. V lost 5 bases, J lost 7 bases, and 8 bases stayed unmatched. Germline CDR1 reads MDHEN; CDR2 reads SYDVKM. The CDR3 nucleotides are TGTGCCAGCAGTCGGCCACAGGGGGCCGGTGAAAAACTGTTTTTT. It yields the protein CASSRPQGAGEKLFF. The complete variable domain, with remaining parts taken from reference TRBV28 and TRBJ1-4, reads DVKVTQSSRYLVKRTGEKVFLECVQDMDHENMFWYRQDPGLGLRLIYFSYDVKMKEKGDIPEGYSVSREKKERFSLILESASTNQTSMYLCASSRPQGAGEKLFFGSGTQLSVL.

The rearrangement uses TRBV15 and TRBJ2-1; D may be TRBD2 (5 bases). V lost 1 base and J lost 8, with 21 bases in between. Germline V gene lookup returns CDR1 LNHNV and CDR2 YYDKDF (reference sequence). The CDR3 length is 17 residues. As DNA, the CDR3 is TGTGCCACCAGCAGAGTTCGGCGGGCCTCGGGTTCGGATGAGCAGTTCTTC. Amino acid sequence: CATSRVRRASGSDEQFF.

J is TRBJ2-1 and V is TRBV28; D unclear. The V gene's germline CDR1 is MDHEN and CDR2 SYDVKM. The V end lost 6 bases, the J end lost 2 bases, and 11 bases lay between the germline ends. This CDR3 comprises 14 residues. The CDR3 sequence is CASRYSSTYNEQFF. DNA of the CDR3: TGTGCCAGCAGATATAGCAGCACCTACAATGAGCAGTTCTTC.

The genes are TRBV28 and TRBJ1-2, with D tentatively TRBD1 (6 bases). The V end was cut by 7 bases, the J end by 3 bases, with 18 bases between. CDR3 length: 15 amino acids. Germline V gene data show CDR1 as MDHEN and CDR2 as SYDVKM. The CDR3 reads CASTSGDGSYYGYTF. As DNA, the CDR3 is TGTGCCAGCACCTCAGGGGATGGGAGCTACTATGGCTACACCTTC.